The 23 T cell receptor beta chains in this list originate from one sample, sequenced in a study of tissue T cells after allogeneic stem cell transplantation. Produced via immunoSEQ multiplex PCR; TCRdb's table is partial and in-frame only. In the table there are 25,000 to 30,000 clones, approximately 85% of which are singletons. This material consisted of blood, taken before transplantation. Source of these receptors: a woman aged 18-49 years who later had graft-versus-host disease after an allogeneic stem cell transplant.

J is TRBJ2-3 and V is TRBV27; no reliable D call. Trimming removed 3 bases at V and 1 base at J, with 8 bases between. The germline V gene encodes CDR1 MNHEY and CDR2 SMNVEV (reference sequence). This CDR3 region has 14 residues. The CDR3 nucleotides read TGTGCCAGCAGTTTCGTCGGAGGCACAGATACGCAGTATTTT. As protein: CASSFVGGTDTQYF.

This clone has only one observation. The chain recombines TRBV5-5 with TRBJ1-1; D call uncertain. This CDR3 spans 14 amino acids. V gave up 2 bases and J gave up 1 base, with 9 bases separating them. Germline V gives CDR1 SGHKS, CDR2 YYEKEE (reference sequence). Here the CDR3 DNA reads TGTGCCAGCAGCTTTGGAAATCGGAACACTGAAGCTTTCTTT. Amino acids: CASSFGNRNTEAFF.

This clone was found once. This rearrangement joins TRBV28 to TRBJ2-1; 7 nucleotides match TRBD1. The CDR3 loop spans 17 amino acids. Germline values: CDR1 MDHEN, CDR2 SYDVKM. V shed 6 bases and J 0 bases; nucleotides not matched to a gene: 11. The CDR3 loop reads CASSVRQGAFSYNEQFF. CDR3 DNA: TGTGCCAGCAGCGTACGACAGGGCGCTTTCTCCTACAATGAGCAGTTCTTC.

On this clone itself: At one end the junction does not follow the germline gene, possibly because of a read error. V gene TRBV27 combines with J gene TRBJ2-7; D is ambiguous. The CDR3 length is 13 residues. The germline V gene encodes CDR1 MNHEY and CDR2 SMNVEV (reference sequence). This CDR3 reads CASSPSYSHEQYF. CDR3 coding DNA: TGTGCCAGCAGTCCCTCATACTCCCACGAGCAGTACTTC.

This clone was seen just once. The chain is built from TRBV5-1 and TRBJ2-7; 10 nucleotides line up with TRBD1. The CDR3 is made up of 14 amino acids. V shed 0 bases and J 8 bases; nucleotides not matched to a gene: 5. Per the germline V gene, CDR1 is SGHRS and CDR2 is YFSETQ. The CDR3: CASSLVGQGDKQYF. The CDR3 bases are TGCGCCAGCAGCTTGGTTGGACAGGGGGACAAGCAGTACTTC.

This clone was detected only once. The CDR3 DNA sequence: TGTGCCAGCACTGGGACCCTCGCGGGTAATGAAAAACTGTTTTTT. Amino acids: CASTGTLAGNEKLFF. The chain joins TRBV2 to TRBJ1-4, with D maybe TRBD1 (5 bases). The CDR3 is made up of 15 amino acids. The germline V gene has CDR1 SNHLY and CDR2 FYNNEI. V was cut by 7 bases and J by 4 bases, with 16 bases left in between.

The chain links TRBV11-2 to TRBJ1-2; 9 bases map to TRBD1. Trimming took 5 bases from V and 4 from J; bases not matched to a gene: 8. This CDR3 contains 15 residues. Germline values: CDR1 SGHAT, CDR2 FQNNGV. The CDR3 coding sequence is TGTGCCAGCAGCACCTCAACGACAGGGGGCTATGGCTACACCTTC. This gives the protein CASSTSTTGGYGYTF. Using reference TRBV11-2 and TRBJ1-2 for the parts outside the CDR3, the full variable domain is EAGVAQSPRYKIIEKRQSVAFWCNPISGHATLYWYQQILGQGPKLLIQFQNNGVVDDSQLPKDRFSAERLKGVDSTLKIQPAKLEDSAVYLCASSTSTTGGYGYTFGSGTRLTVV.

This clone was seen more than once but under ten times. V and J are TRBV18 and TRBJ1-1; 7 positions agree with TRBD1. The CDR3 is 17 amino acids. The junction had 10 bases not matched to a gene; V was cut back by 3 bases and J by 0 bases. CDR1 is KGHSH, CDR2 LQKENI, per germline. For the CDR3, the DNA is TGTGCCAGCTCACCCCTCGAACTGACAGGGTTGAACACTGAAGCTTTCTTT. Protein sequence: CASSPLELTGLNTEAFF.

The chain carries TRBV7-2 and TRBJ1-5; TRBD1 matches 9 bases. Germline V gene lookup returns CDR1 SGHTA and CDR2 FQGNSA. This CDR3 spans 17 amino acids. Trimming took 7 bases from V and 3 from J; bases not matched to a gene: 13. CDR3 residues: CASTQNAQGASNQPQHF. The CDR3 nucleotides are TGTGCCAGCACCCAAAATGCACAGGGGGCCTCCAATCAGCCCCAGCATTTT.

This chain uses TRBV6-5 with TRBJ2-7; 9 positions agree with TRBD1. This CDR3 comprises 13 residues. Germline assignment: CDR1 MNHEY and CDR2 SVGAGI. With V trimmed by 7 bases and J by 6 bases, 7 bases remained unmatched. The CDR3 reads CASTLRQGGEQYF. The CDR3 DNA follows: TGTGCCAGCACTCTAAGACAGGGGGGCGAGCAGTACTTC.

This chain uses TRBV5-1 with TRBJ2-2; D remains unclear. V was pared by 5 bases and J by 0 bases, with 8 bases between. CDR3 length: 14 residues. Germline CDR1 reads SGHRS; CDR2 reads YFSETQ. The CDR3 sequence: CASSSGSNTGELFF. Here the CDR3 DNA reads TGCGCCAGCAGTTCCGGGTCGAACACCGGGGAGCTGTTTTTT.

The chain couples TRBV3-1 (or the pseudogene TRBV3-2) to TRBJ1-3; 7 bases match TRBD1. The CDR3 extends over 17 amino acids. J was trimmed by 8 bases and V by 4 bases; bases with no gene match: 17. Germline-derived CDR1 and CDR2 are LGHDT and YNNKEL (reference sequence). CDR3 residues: CASSRRDRASFRYTIYF. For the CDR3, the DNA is TGTGCCAGCAGCCGAAGAGACAGGGCGAGCTTTAGATACACCATATATTTT.

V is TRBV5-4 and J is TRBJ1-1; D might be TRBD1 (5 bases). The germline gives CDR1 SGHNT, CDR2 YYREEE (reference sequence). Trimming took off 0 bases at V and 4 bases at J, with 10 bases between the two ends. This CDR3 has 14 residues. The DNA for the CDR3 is TGTGCCAGCAGCTTGGTGGTGGGGGGCACTGAAGCTTTCTTT. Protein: CASSLVVGGTEAFF.

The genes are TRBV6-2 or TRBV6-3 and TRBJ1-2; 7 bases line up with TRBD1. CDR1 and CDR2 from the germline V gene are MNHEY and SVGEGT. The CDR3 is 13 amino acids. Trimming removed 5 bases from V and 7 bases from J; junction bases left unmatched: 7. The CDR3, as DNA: TGTGCCAGCAGTGACAGGGAGAAGAGTGGCTACACCTTC. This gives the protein CASSDREKSGYTF.

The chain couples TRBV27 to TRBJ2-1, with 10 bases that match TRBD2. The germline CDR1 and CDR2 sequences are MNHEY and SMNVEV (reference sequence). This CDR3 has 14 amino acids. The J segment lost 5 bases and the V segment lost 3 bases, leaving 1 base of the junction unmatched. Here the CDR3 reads CASSFGLADNEQFF. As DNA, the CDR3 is TGTGCCAGCAGTTTTGGACTAGCGGACAATGAGCAGTTCTTC.

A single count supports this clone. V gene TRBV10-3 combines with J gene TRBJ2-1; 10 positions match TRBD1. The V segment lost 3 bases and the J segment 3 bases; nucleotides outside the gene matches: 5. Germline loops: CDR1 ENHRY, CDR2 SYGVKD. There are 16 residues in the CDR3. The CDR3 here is CAISEGDRGDYNEQFF. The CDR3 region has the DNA TGTGCCATCAGTGAAGGGGACAGGGGCGACTACAATGAGCAGTTCTTC.

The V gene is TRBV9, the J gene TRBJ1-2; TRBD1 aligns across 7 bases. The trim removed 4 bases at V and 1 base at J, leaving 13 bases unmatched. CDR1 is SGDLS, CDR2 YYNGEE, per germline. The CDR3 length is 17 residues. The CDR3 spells CASSPEEQGDFNYGYTF. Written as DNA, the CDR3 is TGTGCCAGCAGCCCCGAGGAGCAGGGGGACTTTAACTATGGCTACACCTTC.

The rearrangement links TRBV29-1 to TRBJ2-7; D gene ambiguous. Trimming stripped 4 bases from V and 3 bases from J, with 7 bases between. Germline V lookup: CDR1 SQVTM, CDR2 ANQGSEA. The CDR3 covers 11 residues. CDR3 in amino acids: CSVAQLYEQYF. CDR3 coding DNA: TGCAGCGTTGCTCAGCTCTACGAGCAGTACTTC.

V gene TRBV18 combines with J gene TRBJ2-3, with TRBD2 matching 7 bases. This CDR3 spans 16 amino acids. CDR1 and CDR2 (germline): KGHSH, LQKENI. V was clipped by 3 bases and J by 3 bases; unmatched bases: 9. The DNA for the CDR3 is TGTGCCAGCTCACCGGCGACTAGCACGAGAACAGATACGCAGTATTTT. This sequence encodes CASSPATSTRTDTQYF.

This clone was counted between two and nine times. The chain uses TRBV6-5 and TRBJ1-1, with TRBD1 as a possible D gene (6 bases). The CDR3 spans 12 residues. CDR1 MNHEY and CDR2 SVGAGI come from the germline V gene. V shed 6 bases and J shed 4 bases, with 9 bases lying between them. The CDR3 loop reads CASRGGGTEAFF. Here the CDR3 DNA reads TGTGCCAGCAGAGGGGGGGGCACTGAAGCTTTCTTT.

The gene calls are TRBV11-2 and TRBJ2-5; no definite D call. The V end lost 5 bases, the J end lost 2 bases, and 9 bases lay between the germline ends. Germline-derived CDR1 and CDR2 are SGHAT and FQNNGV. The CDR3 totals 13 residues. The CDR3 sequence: CASSPRPQETQYF. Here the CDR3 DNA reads TGTGCCAGCAGCCCCCGCCCGCAAGAGACCCAGTACTTC.

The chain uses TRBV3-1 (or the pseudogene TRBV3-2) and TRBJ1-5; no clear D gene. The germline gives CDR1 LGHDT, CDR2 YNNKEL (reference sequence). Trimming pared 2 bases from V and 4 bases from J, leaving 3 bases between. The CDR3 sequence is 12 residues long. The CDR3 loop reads CASSQSNQPQHF. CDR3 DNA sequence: TGTGCCAGCAGCCAATCTAATCAGCCCCAGCATTTT.

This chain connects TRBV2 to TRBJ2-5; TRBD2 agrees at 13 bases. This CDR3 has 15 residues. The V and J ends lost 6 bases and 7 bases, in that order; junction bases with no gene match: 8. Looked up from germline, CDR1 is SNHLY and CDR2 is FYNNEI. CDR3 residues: CASRSRTSGSGTQYF. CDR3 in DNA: TGTGCCAGCAGGTCTAGGACTAGCGGGAGCGGGACCCAGTACTTC. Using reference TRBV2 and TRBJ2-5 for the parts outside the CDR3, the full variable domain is EPEVTQTPSHQVTQMGQEVILRCVPISNHLYFYWYRQILGQKVEFLVSFYNNEISEKSEIFDDQFSVERPDGSNFTLKIRSTKLEDSAMYFCASRSRTSGSGTQYFGPGTRLLVL.